This passage covers 26 T cell receptor beta chains from one sample sequenced in a study of neoadjuvant anti-PD-1 for oral cavity cancer (dated by TCRdb to about 2021). The time point label on this specimen signifies: after neoadjuvant nivolumab, at surgical resection. The method behind the library was the immunoSEQ multiplex PCR assay. Entries here come from immuneACCESS through TCRdb and include only in-frame sequences with V and J called. Some clones fail to appear in such tables; in the studies checked, an unresolved V gene covers under half of the shortfall, and the cause of the remainder is unknown. For this sample there are about 68,000 clones; 80% to 90% appear just once. 3% to 4% of the sample goes to the ten largest clones. The sample in question was PBMCs, obtained after nivolumab (anti-PD-1) treatment. The receptors were sampled from a person aged 40 to 85 with oral cavity squamous cell carcinoma.

The V gene is TRBV6-1, the J gene TRBJ2-7, with unresolved D. CDR1 and CDR2 from the germline V gene are MNHNS and SASEGT. With 5 bases removed from V and 0 bases from J, the gap between germline ends came to 11 bases. The CDR3 runs to 14 residues. The CDR3 coding sequence is TGTGCCAGCAGTCCGGGTGCAAACTCCTACGAGCAGTACTTC. Its translation is CASSPGANSYEQYF.

This clone was detected a few times. Other DNA sequences in the same sample also yield this CDR3. The chain is built from TRBV7-9 and TRBJ2-7; the D is unclear. Germline lookup yields CDR1 SEHNR and CDR2 FQNEAQ (reference sequence). V lost 5 bases to trimming and J lost 2 bases, with 10 bases between them. The CDR3 has 13 amino acids. The CDR3 here is CASSPKGPYEQYF. The CDR3 DNA follows: TGTGCCAGCAGCCCCAAGGGCCCCTACGAGCAGTACTTC.

This chain links TRBV7-2 with TRBJ1-5; D is unclear. The germline V gene has CDR1 SGHTA and CDR2 FQGNSA. CDR3 length equals 13 residues. V was shortened by 2 bases and J by 5 bases, with 7 bases between the two germline ends. CDR3 protein: CASSLFSDQPQHF. DNA for the CDR3: TGTGCCAGCAGCTTATTTAGTGATCAGCCCCAGCATTTT.

This rearrangement joins TRBV2 to TRBJ2-1; 13 bases are shared with TRBD2. With 7 bases clipped from V and 3 bases from J, the junction kept 6 bases outside the gene matches. The CDR3 covers 16 residues. Per germline, CDR1 SNHLY and CDR2 FYNNEI. The CDR3 nucleotides are TGTGCCAGCAAAGGACTAGCGGGAGTTATCTACAATGAGCAGTTCTTC. Translation gives CASKGLAGVIYNEQFF.

Concerning this clone itself: The junction differs from germline at one of its ends, possibly a read error. This sequence joins TRBV2 and TRBJ1-2; TRBD1 might be the D (5 bases). The CDR3 has 14 amino acids. Germline loops: CDR1 SNHLY, CDR2 FYNNEI. The CDR3 coding sequence is TGTGCCAGCAGGGCTCCAGGGACTAACGATGGCTACACCTTC. Protein product: CASRAPGTNDGYTF.

The V gene is TRBV13, the J gene TRBJ2-1, with unresolved D. Germline CDR1 and CDR2: PRHDT and FYEKMQ (reference sequence). The V gene lost 7 bases and the J gene lost 5 bases, with 9 bases spanning the gap. The CDR3 runs 12 residues. The CDR3 sequence is CASTTANNEQFF. In nucleotides, the CDR3 is TGTGCCAGCACAACAGCCAACAATGAGCAGTTCTTC. Variable domain in full (rest from reference TRBV13 and TRBJ2-1): AAGVIQSPRHLIKEKRETATLKCYPIPRHDTVYWYQQGPGQDPQFLISFYEKMQSDKGSIPDRFSAQQFSDYHSELNMSSLELGDSALYFCASTTANNEQFFGPGTRLTVL.

This clone has a single count. The rearrangement links TRBV7-3 to TRBJ2-1; 7 bases agree with TRBD2. J was trimmed by 7 bases and V by 3 bases; bases with no gene match: 6. Germline loops: CDR1 SGHTA, CDR2 FQGTGA. The CDR3 is 14 residues long. In DNA form, the CDR3 reads TGTGCCAGCAGCTTCGGCGGGAGCAAGAATGAGCAGTTCTTC. The encoded protein is CASSFGGSKNEQFF.

CDR3 region: CASSYDGTGDNYGYTF. As DNA, the CDR3 is TGCGCCAGCAGCTACGACGGGACAGGTGATAACTATGGCTACACCTTC. The chain combines TRBV5-1 with TRBJ1-2, with 8 bases aligning to TRBD1. CDR1 and CDR2 (germline): SGHRS, YFSETQ. The CDR3 loop spans 16 amino acids. Losses at the gene ends were 3 bases for V and 1 base for J; bases not matched to a gene: 8.

This sequence joins TRBV5-6 and TRBJ2-2; 15 bases are a match to TRBD2. CDR1 is SGHDT and CDR2 is YYEEEE in the germline V gene. Losses at the gene ends were 2 bases for V and 5 bases for J; bases not matched to a gene: 1. CDR3 length: 16 amino acids. The CDR3 loop is CASSLGLAGGTGELFF. The DNA for the CDR3 is TGTGCCAGCAGCTTAGGACTAGCGGGAGGGACCGGGGAGCTGTTTTTT.

The chain has TRBV18 and TRBJ1-2; tentatively, D is TRBD1 (5 bases). The germline V and J ends were trimmed by 8 bases and 2 bases, with 12 bases remaining between them. The length of the CDR3 is 13 residues. Germline CDR1 is KGHSH and CDR2 is LQKENI. CDR3 loop: CASPRGGNYGYTF. The CDR3 DNA reads as TGTGCCAGCCCACGGGGGGGAAACTATGGCTACACCTTC.

In this sample, this clone turned up once. CDR3 nucleotides: TGTGCCTGGAGCCGGGGACTAGCGGGGGTGACCGGGGAGCTGTTTTTT. It codes for CAWSRGLAGVTGELFF. The rearrangement uses TRBV30 and TRBJ2-2, with 14 nucleotides matching TRBD2. The V gene's germline CDR1 is GTSNPN and CDR2 SVGIG (reference sequence). V lost 3 bases, J lost 5 bases, and 5 bases stayed unmatched. This CDR3 has 16 residues. The entire variable domain, with the rest obtained from reference TRBV30 and TRBJ2-2, is as follows: SQTIHQWPATLVQPVGSPLSLECTVEGTSNPNLYWYRQAAGRGLQLLFYSVGIGQISSEVPQNLSASRPQDRQFILSSKKLLLSDSGFYLCAWSRGLAGVTGELFFGEGSRLTVL.

The genes are TRBV7-9 and TRBJ1-2, with TRBD1 as a possible D gene (6 bases). The CDR3 covers 16 residues. V was pared by 4 bases and J by 3 bases, with 18 bases between. From germline, CDR1 is SEHNR and CDR2 FQNEAQ (reference sequence). The CDR3 here is CASSSTPGGADYGYTF. The CDR3 region has the DNA TGTGCCAGCAGCTCCACCCCGGGGGGCGCGGACTATGGCTACACCTTC.

This sequence joins TRBV19 and TRBJ1-2, with no clear D. Trimming shortened V by 1 base and J by 2 bases, and 8 bases separated the two germline ends. The CDR3 totals 14 residues. CDR1 and CDR2 (germline): LNHDA, SQIVND (reference sequence). This chain's CDR3 is CASSIGGRNYGYTF. In nucleotides, the CDR3 is TGTGCCAGTAGTATAGGTGGCCGCAACTATGGCTACACCTTC.

The rearrangement links TRBV20-1 to TRBJ1-4; D gene unclear. V was clipped by 5 bases and J by 8 bases, with 9 bases between them. Germline V CDR1 and CDR2: DFQATT, SNEGSKA (reference sequence). The CDR3 has 11 residues. The CDR3 is CSAEAGEKLFF. Written as DNA, the CDR3 is TGCAGTGCTGAAGCGGGCGAAAAACTGTTTTTT.

The chain uses TRBV5-1 and TRBJ1-4; 10 bases align to TRBD1. Germline V gene lookup returns CDR1 SGHRS and CDR2 YFSETQ. V lost 3 bases, J lost 4 bases, and 6 bases stayed unmatched. The CDR3 has 16 residues. CDR3 DNA sequence: TGCGCCAGCAGCTGGGGACAGGGGAATGGTAATGAAAAACTGTTTTTT. This gives the protein CASSWGQGNGNEKLFF.

This chain links TRBV27 with TRBJ2-1; D possibly uses TRBD1 or TRBD2 (6 bases each). This CDR3 is 16 amino acids long. Germline assignment: CDR1 MNHEY and CDR2 SMNVEV (reference sequence). Trimming removed 7 bases at V and 0 bases at J, with 16 bases between. The CDR3 DNA sequence: TGTGCCAGCACCCAGTGGGGGGCTAGCTCCTACAATGAGCAGTTCTTC. Translated: CASTQWGASSYNEQFF.

This rearrangement joins TRBV5-1 to TRBJ2-1; possibly TRBD2 for D (5 bases). V was shortened by 5 bases and J by 3 bases, with 12 bases between the two germline ends. Germline V gives CDR1 SGHRS, CDR2 YFSETQ. CDR3 length: 14 amino acids. The CDR3 coding sequence is TGCGCCAGCAGTTATGCCGGGGTCTACAATGAGCAGTTCTTC. Its translation is CASSYAGVYNEQFF.

V gene TRBV7-8 combines with J gene TRBJ2-7, with 15 bases identical to TRBD2. The CDR3 is 19 amino acids. J gave up 4 bases and V 0 bases, and 10 bases lay outside the gene matches. Per the germline V gene, CDR1 is SGHVS and CDR2 is FQNEAQ. The CDR3 loop reads CASSLAIGLAGGPEYEQYF. The CDR3 DNA reads as TGTGCCAGCAGCTTAGCGATTGGACTAGCGGGAGGGCCGGAATACGAGCAGTACTTC.

In its sample, this clone was seen once. This chain uses TRBV25-1 with TRBJ2-1; D gene uncertain. The CDR3 is 12 amino acids. Germline V gene data show CDR1 as MGHDK and CDR2 as SYGVNS. The ends were cut back, 4 bases at V and 15 bases at J, with 16 bases in the middle. CDR3 loop: CASSGPSGRPFF. In DNA, the CDR3 is TGTGCCAGCAGTGGCCCCTCCGGGCGCCCGTTCTTC.

The chain links TRBV29-1 to TRBJ2-1; the D gene could be TRBD1 or TRBD2 (5 bases each). V dropped 1 base and J dropped 9 bases, with 16 bases sitting between them. The CDR3 has 14 amino acids. The germline V gene has CDR1 SQVTM and CDR2 ANQGSEA. The CDR3 loop is CSVEVGPLGSEQFF. DNA of the CDR3: TGCAGCGTTGAAGTGGGACCATTGGGCTCTGAGCAGTTCTTC.

The gene calls are TRBV28 and TRBJ2-7, with TRBD1 identical over 10 bases. The germline gives CDR1 MDHEN, CDR2 SYDVKM. This CDR3 is 17 amino acids long. With 4 bases clipped from V and 7 bases from J, the junction kept 16 bases outside the gene matches. The CDR3, as DNA: TGTGCCAGCAGTTCCAGACAGGGGGCGGCGGGGTTCCGGGAGCAGTACTTC. Translating gives CASSSRQGAAGFREQYF. Full variable domain (outside the CDR3, taken from reference TRBV28 and TRBJ2-7): DVKVTQSSRYLVKRTGEKVFLECVQDMDHENMFWYRQDPGLGLRLIYFSYDVKMKEKGDIPEGYSVSREKKERFSLILESASTNQTSMYLCASSSRQGAAGFREQYFGPGTRLTVT.

The chain is built from TRBV5-5 and TRBJ2-7; D is perhaps TRBD2 (5 bases). The CDR3 is 15 amino acids. With 1 base removed from V and 3 bases from J, the gap between germline ends came to 14 bases. Germline loops: CDR1 SGHKS, CDR2 YYEKEE (reference sequence). CDR3: CASSLSASPFYEQYF. The CDR3 DNA follows: TGTGCCAGCAGCTTGTCGGCTAGCCCCTTCTACGAGCAGTACTTC.

The rearrangement joins TRBV5-6 to TRBJ2-7; unclear D gene. V was pared by 0 bases and J by 4 bases, with 8 bases between. CDR1 and CDR2 from the germline V gene are SGHDT and YYEEEE. The CDR3 has 13 amino acids. This CDR3 is CASSLGVVYEQYF. Written as DNA, the CDR3 is TGTGCCAGCAGCTTGGGGGTAGTGTACGAGCAGTACTTC.

The rearrangement joins TRBV5-4 to TRBJ2-3; D is unresolved. From germline, CDR1 is SGHNT and CDR2 YYREEE (reference sequence). The CDR3 runs 13 residues. V gave up 4 bases and J gave up 2 bases, with 8 bases separating them. The CDR3 loop is CASSAPVTDTQYF. The CDR3 DNA follows: TGTGCCAGCAGCGCGCCCGTCACAGATACGCAGTATTTT.

This sequence joins TRBV20-1 and TRBJ1-2; D remains ambiguous. V was trimmed by 2 bases and J by 8 bases, leaving 9 bases between them. The germline gives CDR1 DFQATT, CDR2 SNEGSKA (reference sequence). This CDR3 is 11 amino acids long. The CDR3 region is CSARRPGGYTF. The CDR3 bases are TGCAGTGCTAGAAGGCCAGGAGGCTACACCTTC.

The rearrangement links TRBV5-5 to TRBJ2-7; TRBD2 aligns across 8 bases. V lost 0 bases, J lost 0 bases, and 5 bases stayed unmatched. CDR1 SGHKS and CDR2 YYEKEE come from the germline V gene (reference sequence). This CDR3 has 16 amino acids. CDR3 region: CASSLELAETSYEQYF. As DNA, the CDR3 is TGTGCCAGCAGCTTGGAACTAGCGGAAACCTCCTACGAGCAGTACTTC.